This T cell receptor (beta chain) was found in a study of OX40 agonist ivuxolimab in advanced cancers. Overall study: Those enrolled were 82.7% male, with a mean age of 60 years and ages from about 20 to 85.

The cohort excluded patients with autoimmune disease history or systemic immunosuppression. Profiling relied on immunoSEQ multiplex PCR, and the TCRdb table lists in-frame clones only, not all of them. The data show about 48,000 clones, with approximately 78% seen just once and around 7.1% held by the top ten. General study points: CD8+ T cells averaged more expanded clones than CD4+.

This CDR3 spans 14 amino acids. V was cut by 3 bases and J by 3 bases, with 11 bases left in between. CDR1 and CDR2 (germline): LNHDA, SQIVND (reference sequence). As for this clone: The antigen is unknown.

The chain is built from TRBV19 and TRBJ1-2, with D tentatively TRBD1 (5 bases). The sequencing here drew on CD4+ or CD8+ T cells sorted from blood, taken in a trial of the OX40 agonist ivuxolimab. The receptor comes from an adult with an advanced solid tumor such as melanoma, head and neck, liver or kidney cancer. CDR3 protein: CASSIRGGDYGYTF. DNA of the CDR3: TGTGCCAGTAGTATTCGTGGGGGGGACTATGGCTACACCTTC.